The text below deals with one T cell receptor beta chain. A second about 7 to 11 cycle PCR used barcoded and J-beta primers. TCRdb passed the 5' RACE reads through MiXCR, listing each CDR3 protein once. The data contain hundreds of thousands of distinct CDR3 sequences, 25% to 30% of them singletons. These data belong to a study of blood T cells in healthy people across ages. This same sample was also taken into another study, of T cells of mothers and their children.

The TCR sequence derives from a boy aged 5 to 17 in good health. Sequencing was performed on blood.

In DNA form, the CDR3 reads TGCAGTGCTAGTCGAGGGAACAGAGGGTGGATGGATCCCCAGCATTTT. This gives the protein CSASRGNRGWMDPQHF. The gene calls are TRBV20-1 and TRBJ1-5; no clear D. Germline values: CDR1 DFQATT, CDR2 SNEGSKA (reference sequence). V lost 3 bases to trimming and J lost 10 bases, with 25 bases between them. The CDR3 runs 16 residues.